Each of the 3 T cell receptor beta chains below was sequenced from the same sample in a study of beta chain features in type 1 diabetes. The whole isolated RNA underwent reverse transcription, so sequencing captured expressed TCRB transcripts. Generated by immunoSEQ multiplex PCR, the TCRdb table keeps only in-frame clones and is missing some. Among roughly 120,000 clones, roughly 43% were seen once, and the ten largest hold roughly 0.064%. Sequencing input: stem cell memory CD4+ T cells from blood. Source of these receptors: a woman under 30 in good health.

This clone was counted a single time. This chain connects TRBV4-3 to TRBJ2-7; 11 bases agree with TRBD2. The CDR3 totals 18 residues. The J segment lost 1 base and the V segment lost 2 bases, leaving 10 bases of the junction unmatched. Per the germline V gene, CDR1 is LGHNA and CDR2 is YSLEER. The CDR3 region has the DNA TGCGCCAGCAGCCAACATGGTCCCGGGACTAGCGGATCCTACGAGCAGTACTTC. As protein: CASSQHGPGTSGSYEQYF.

This rearrangement joins TRBV2 to TRBJ2-5, with TRBD1 identical over 8 bases. Trimming took 10 bases from V and 4 from J; bases not matched to a gene: 14. The CDR3 has 15 residues. Germline V lookup: CDR1 SNHLY, CDR2 FYNNEI. DNA for the CDR3: TGTGCCACTCATCCGGGACAGGAGGTAGTAGAGACCCAGTACTTC. Its protein product is CATHPGQEVVETQYF. Based on the CDR3 plus reference TRBV2 and TRBJ2-5, the full variable domain is EPEVTQTPSHQVTQMGQEVILRCVPISNHLYFYWYRQILGQKVEFLVSFYNNEISEKSEIFDDQFSVERPDGSNFTLKIRSTKLEDSAMYFCATHPGQEVVETQYFGPGTRLLVL.

Only a few counts were recorded for this clone. Germline and junction disagree at one end, which may indicate a read error. The chain is built from TRBV5-1 and TRBJ1-1; D perhaps matches TRBD1 (6 bases). The germline gives CDR1 SGHRS, CDR2 YFSETQ. The CDR3 is 15 amino acids. The DNA of the CDR3 is TGCGCCAGCAGCCGAACTACAGGGTTGAAAACTGAAGCTTTCTTT. Encoded protein: CASSRTTGLKTEAFF.